The source of this T cell receptor beta chain is a study of early stage breast cancer tumors. Each sample had two DNA replicates, approximately 0.49 ug blood or roughly 1.6 ug tissue. Profiled with immunoSEQ multiplex PCR; TCRdb holds only in-frame clones, not every one. Of around 51,000 clones in the sample, roughly 73% were seen once. This clone was picked up one time. Trimming left V 6 bases short and J 7 bases short, with 6 bases between. Looked up from germline, CDR1 is ENHRY and CDR2 is SYGVKD. The CDR3 is 11 amino acids. The TCR was taken from a person in their 40s with breast cancer. The chain uses TRBV10-3 and TRBJ2-2; no clear D gene. Sequenced sample: blood. CDR3 region: CAISSIGELFF. CDR3 coding DNA: TGTGCCATCAGCAGTATCGGGGAGCTGTTTTTT.